The 21 T cell receptor beta chains listed next were all sequenced from one sample in a study of cytomegalovirus exposure and HLA in healthy donors (dated by TCRdb to 2015 to 2018). To prepare the library, the immunoSEQ multiplex PCR assay was applied. For the multiplex PCR, a mixture combining 60 forward primers for TCR Vbeta segments and 13 reverse primers for TCR Jbeta segments was used. Here the immuneACCESS table is served through TCRdb, limited to in-frame sequences with V and J called. Missing clones are a known gap in these copies; in checked studies unresolved V genes cover under half, and the rest lacks a known reason. The sample table records roughly 200,000 clones; 87% of these occur just once. About 1.2% of the sample is in the top ten clones. The specimen sequenced was PBMCs. These receptors all come from a man aged 25-40 years in good health and CMV-seronegative.

This rearrangement joins TRBV7-9 to TRBJ2-7; a weak D match, TRBD1 (6 bases). Germline loops: CDR1 SEHNR, CDR2 FQNEAQ (reference sequence). Between the trimmed V and J ends, which lost 3 bases and 5 bases, there was a span of 11 bases. CDR3 size: 13 residues. DNA for the CDR3: TGTGCCAGCAGCTTCCAGGGGATGAACGAGCAGTACTTC. It yields the protein CASSFQGMNEQYF.

The rearrangement uses TRBV5-6 and TRBJ1-2, with D perhaps matching TRBD1 (6 bases). The CDR3 is made up of 14 amino acids. The V gene's germline CDR1 is SGHDT and CDR2 YYEEEE. Trimming left V 0 bases short and J 3 bases short, with 9 bases between. DNA of the CDR3: TGTGCCAGCAGCTTGGTGGGGGCGGACTATGGCTACACCTTC. Its translation: CASSLVGADYGYTF.

This clone was found once. The chain is built from TRBV19 and TRBJ1-1; D remains unclear. Germline V CDR1 and CDR2: LNHDA, SQIVND (reference sequence). This CDR3 contains 15 residues. Trimming stripped 7 bases from V and 5 bases from J, with 20 bases between. The CDR3 loop is CASNPLEAGRTEAFF. CDR3 nucleotide sequence: TGTGCCAGTAACCCCCTCGAAGCGGGGAGAACTGAAGCTTTCTTT.

In nucleotides, the CDR3 is TGTGCCAGCTCACCCGGGACGGGGGGTCAAGAGACCCAGTACTTC. Amino acids: CASSPGTGGQETQYF. The V gene is TRBV18, the J gene TRBJ2-5, with 7 positions matching TRBD2. The CDR3 totals 15 residues. After removal of 3 bases from V and 2 bases from J, the junction contained 6 bases not matched to a gene. Germline loops: CDR1 KGHSH, CDR2 LQKENI. The full variable domain, in which reference TRBV18 and TRBJ2-5 provide the parts outside the CDR3, is NAGVMQNPRHLVRRRGQEARLRCSPMKGHSHVYWYRQLPEEGLKFMVYLQKENIIDESGMPKERFSAEFPKEGPSILRIQQVVRGDSAAYFCASSPGTGGQETQYFGPGTRLLVL.

The chain is built from TRBV6-1 and TRBJ1-3, with TRBD1 matching 9 bases. The CDR3 extends over 14 amino acids. After removal of 6 bases from V and 4 bases from J, the junction contained 4 bases not matched to a gene. Germline V gene sequence: CDR1 MNHNS, CDR2 SASEGT. The CDR3 bases are TGTGCCAGCAGAAAACAGGGGGCGGGAAACACCATATATTTT. Translated: CASRKQGAGNTIYF.

The chain carries TRBV18 and TRBJ2-3, with 12 bases identical to TRBD2. The V gene's germline CDR1 is KGHSH and CDR2 LQKENI. The CDR3 has 14 amino acids. V trimming: 4 bases; J trimming: 5 bases; junction bases outside the gene matches: 1. The DNA for the CDR3 is TGTGCCAGCTCACAACTAGCGGGAGGAGATACGCAGTATTTT. Its protein product is CASSQLAGGDTQYF.

J is TRBJ1-5 and V is TRBV7-2, with D maybe TRBD1 (5 bases). Germline V lookup: CDR1 SGHTA, CDR2 FQGNSA. The CDR3 is 15 amino acids. V was shortened by 8 bases and J by 2 bases, with 16 bases between the two germline ends. CDR3: CASGQGKGGNQPQHF. CDR3 in DNA: TGTGCCAGCGGTCAGGGTAAGGGTGGCAATCAGCCCCAGCATTTT.

The chain recombines TRBV19 with TRBJ2-7, with 12 bases fitting TRBD2. V shed 1 base, J shed 4 bases, and the junction held 2 bases outside the gene matches. The CDR3 totals 15 residues. In germline, CDR1 is LNHDA, CDR2 SQIVND (reference sequence). CDR3 nucleotide sequence: TGTGCCAGTAGTATAGGTGGACTAGCGGGATACGAGCAGTACTTC. This sequence encodes CASSIGGLAGYEQYF. Full variable domain (rest looked up from reference TRBV19 and TRBJ2-7): DGGITQSPKYLFRKEGQNVTLSCEQNLNHDAMYWYRQDPGQGLRLIYYSQIVNDFQKGDIAEGYSVSREKKESFPLTVTSAQKNPTAFYLCASSIGGLAGYEQYFGPGTRLTVT.

This clone appeared a few times. V is TRBV15 and J is TRBJ2-7; TRBD1 is a possible D gene (7 bases). Germline V gene sequence: CDR1 LNHNV, CDR2 YYDKDF (reference sequence). V dropped 5 bases and J dropped 6 bases, with 17 bases sitting between them. The CDR3 has 14 amino acids. The CDR3 region has the DNA TGTGCCACCAGCCCGGGCAGGGGGGACGTCGAGCAGTACTTC. This gives the protein CATSPGRGDVEQYF.

The chain joins TRBV7-9 to TRBJ1-1, with 10 bases lining up with TRBD1. V lost 3 bases and J lost 3; bases outside the gene matches: 1. CDR3 size: 14 residues. Germline lookup yields CDR1 SEHNR and CDR2 FQNEAQ (reference sequence). CDR3 residues: CASSFGTGDTEAFF. CDR3 in DNA: TGTGCCAGCAGCTTCGGGACAGGGGACACTGAAGCTTTCTTT.

The chain joins TRBV27 to TRBJ2-7; 10 nucleotides match TRBD1. CDR1 is MNHEY and CDR2 is SMNVEV in the germline V gene (reference sequence). The CDR3 runs to 15 residues. J gave up 5 bases and V 5 bases, and 9 bases lay outside the gene matches. CDR3 DNA: TGTGCCAGCAGTCCCTACGGGACAGGGGTAAACGAGCAGTACTTC. It codes for CASSPYGTGVNEQYF.

This chain connects TRBV29-1 to TRBJ2-7; 13 bases fit TRBD2. The CDR3 consists of 14 residues. CDR1 and CDR2 from the germline V gene are SQVTM and ANQGSEA. J gave up 6 bases and V 6 bases, and 8 bases lay outside the gene matches. Here the CDR3 DNA reads TGCAGCGTCATAACTAGCGGGAGGGTCGGCGAGCAGTACTTC. This codes for CSVITSGRVGEQYF.

The chain uses TRBV5-5 and TRBJ2-1; 7 bases are a match to TRBD2. Trimming took 3 bases from V and 10 from J; bases not matched to a gene: 1. The V gene's germline CDR1 is SGHKS and CDR2 YYEKEE (reference sequence). This CDR3 contains 11 residues. The CDR3 sequence is CASSSSGEQFF. As DNA, the CDR3 is TGTGCCAGCAGCTCTAGCGGAGAGCAGTTCTTC.

This clone appeared a few times. This chain links TRBV29-1 with TRBJ2-1, with TRBD1 as a possible D gene (6 bases). The length of the CDR3 is 10 residues. Germline V CDR1 and CDR2: SQVTM, ANQGSEA. V was pared by 3 bases and J by 9 bases, with 6 bases between. This chain's CDR3 is CSVETGEQFF. DNA of the CDR3: TGCAGCGTTGAGACAGGTGAGCAGTTCTTC.

This sequence joins TRBV5-8 and TRBJ1-2; possible D gene TRBD1, 6 bases. This CDR3 is 16 amino acids long. Trimming left V 1 base short and J 6 bases short, with 19 bases between. CDR1 is SGHTS and CDR2 is YDEGEE in the germline V gene. The CDR3: CASSLSAGVSVDGYTF. For the CDR3, the DNA is TGTGCCAGCAGCTTGTCGGCAGGGGTCAGCGTGGATGGCTACACCTTC.

V gene TRBV30 combines with J gene TRBJ2-3; 7 bases are shared with TRBD2. J gave up 5 bases and V 1 base, and 9 bases lay outside the gene matches. This CDR3 region has 15 residues. Germline assignment: CDR1 GTSNPN and CDR2 SVGIG (reference sequence). CDR3 sequence reads: CAWSEASGTQDTQYF. DNA of the CDR3: TGTGCCTGGAGTGAAGCTAGCGGCACCCAAGATACGCAGTATTTT.

CDR3 region: CASSLDPANYGYTF. Written as DNA, the CDR3 is TGTGCCAGCAGCTTAGACCCAGCTAACTATGGCTACACCTTC. The J gene is TRBJ1-2, the V gene TRBV13; D is ambiguous. This CDR3 is built from 14 residues. CDR1 and CDR2 (germline): PRHDT, FYEKMQ (reference sequence). Trimming left V 1 base short and J 0 bases short, with 6 bases between.

This chain uses TRBV4-2 with TRBJ2-1, with 11 bases lining up with TRBD2. With 8 bases clipped from V and 5 bases from J, the junction kept 2 bases outside the gene matches. The V gene's germline CDR1 is LGHNA and CDR2 YNFKEQ. There are 13 residues in the CDR3. Here the CDR3 DNA reads TGTGCCAGCGGGGGACTAGCGGACAATGAGCAGTTCTTC. Protein product: CASGGLADNEQFF.

The J gene is TRBJ2-5, the V gene TRBV7-8; 7 bases align to TRBD1. The last part of the DNA fits TRBJ2-7 better; the J call may be wrong. The CDR3 runs 17 residues. The germline V gene encodes CDR1 SGHVS and CDR2 FQNEAQ. CDR3 in amino acids: CASSPTAPTGPSYEQYF. CDR3 in DNA: TGTGCCAGCAGCCCCACAGCTCCGACAGGGCCCTCCTACGAGCAGTACTTC.

The CDR3 here is CASSLLGLSSYNEQFF. CDR3 bases: TGTGCCAGCAGCTTGTTGGGGCTAAGCTCCTACAATGAGCAGTTCTTC. The chain recombines TRBV5-4 with TRBJ2-1, with D perhaps TRBD1 (5 bases). CDR3 length: 16 residues. Germline V gene lookup returns CDR1 SGHNT and CDR2 YYREEE (reference sequence). V lost 1 base and J 0 bases, leaving 11 bases between the germline ends.

The V call is TRBV7-9, the J call TRBJ1-1; D possibly corresponds to TRBD1 (5 bases). CDR1 is SEHNR and CDR2 is FQNEAQ in the germline V gene (reference sequence). The CDR3 is 14 amino acids. V gave up 5 bases and J gave up 6 bases, with 16 bases separating them. CDR3 loop: CASSPIRQRAEAFF. The CDR3 nucleotides are TGTGCCAGCAGCCCAATTAGACAGCGGGCTGAAGCTTTCTTT.